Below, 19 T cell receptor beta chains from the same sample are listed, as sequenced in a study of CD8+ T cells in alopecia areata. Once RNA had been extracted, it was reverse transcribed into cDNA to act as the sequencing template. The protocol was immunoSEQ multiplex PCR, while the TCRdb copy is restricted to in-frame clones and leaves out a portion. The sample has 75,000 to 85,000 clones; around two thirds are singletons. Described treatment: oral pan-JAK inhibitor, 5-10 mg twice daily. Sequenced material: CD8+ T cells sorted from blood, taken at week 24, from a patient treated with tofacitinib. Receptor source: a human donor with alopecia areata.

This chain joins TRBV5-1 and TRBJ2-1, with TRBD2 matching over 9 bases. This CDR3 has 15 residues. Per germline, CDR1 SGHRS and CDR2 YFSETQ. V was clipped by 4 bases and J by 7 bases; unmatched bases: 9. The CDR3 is CASSLLAGNLNEQFF. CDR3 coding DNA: TGCGCCAGCAGCCTACTAGCGGGTAATCTTAATGAGCAGTTCTTC.

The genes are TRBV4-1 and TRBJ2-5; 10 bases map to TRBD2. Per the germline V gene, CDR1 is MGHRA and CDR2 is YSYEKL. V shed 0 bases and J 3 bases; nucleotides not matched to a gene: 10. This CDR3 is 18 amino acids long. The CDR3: CASSQDDSGGLVKETQYF. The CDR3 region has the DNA TGCGCCAGCAGCCAAGATGATAGCGGGGGGTTGGTAAAAGAGACCCAGTACTTC.

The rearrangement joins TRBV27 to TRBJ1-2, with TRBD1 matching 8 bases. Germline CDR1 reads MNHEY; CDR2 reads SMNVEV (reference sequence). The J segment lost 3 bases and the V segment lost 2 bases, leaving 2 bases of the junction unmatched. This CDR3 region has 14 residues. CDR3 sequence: CASSLQGADYGYTF. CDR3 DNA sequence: TGTGCCAGCAGTTTACAGGGGGCCGACTATGGCTACACCTTC.

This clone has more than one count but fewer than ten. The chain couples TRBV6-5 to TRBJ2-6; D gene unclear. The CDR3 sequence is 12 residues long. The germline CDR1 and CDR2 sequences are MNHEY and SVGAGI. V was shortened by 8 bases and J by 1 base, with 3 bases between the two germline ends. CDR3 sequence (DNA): TGTGCCAGCTCTTCTGGGGCCAACGTCCTGACTTTC. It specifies CASSSGANVLTF.

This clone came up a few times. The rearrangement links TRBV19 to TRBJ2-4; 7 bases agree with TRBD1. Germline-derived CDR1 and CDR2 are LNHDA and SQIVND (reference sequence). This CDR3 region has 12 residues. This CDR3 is CVSSGQGDIQYF. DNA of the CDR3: TGTGTTTCGTCCGGGCAGGGGGACATTCAGTACTTC.

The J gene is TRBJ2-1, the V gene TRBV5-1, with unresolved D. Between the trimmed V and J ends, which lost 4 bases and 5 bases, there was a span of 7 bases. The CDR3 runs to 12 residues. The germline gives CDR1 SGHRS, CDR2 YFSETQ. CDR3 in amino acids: CASSIRDNEQFF. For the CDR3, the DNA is TGCGCCAGCAGCATCCGGGACAATGAGCAGTTCTTC.

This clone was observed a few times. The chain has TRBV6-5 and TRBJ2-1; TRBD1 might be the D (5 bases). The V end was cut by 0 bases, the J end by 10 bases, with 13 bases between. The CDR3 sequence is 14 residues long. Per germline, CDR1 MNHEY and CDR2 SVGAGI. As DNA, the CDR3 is TGTGCCAGCAGTTACTCCGACAGCAGCCAGGAGCAGTTCTTC. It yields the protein CASSYSDSSQEQFF.

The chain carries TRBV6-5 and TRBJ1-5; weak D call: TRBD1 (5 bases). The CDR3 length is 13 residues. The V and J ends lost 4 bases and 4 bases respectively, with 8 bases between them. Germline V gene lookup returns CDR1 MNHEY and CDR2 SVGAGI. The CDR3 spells CASSWGGNQPQHF. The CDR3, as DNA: TGTGCCAGCAGTTGGGGCGGGAATCAGCCCCAGCATTTT.

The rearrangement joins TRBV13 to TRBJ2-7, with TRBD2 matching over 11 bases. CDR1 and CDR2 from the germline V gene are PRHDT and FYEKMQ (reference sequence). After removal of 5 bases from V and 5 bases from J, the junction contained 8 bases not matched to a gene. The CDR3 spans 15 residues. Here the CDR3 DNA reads TGTGCCAGCAGCCCCCTAGCGGGAGGCGGCCACGAGCAGTACTTC. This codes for CASSPLAGGGHEQYF.

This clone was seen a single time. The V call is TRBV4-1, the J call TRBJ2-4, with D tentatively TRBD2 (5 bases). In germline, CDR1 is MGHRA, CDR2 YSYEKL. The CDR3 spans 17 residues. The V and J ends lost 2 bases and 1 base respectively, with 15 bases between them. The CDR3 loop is CASSQPEGGLAKNIQYF. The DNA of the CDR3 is TGCGCCAGCAGCCAACCCGAAGGAGGCCTGGCCAAAAACATTCAGTACTTC.

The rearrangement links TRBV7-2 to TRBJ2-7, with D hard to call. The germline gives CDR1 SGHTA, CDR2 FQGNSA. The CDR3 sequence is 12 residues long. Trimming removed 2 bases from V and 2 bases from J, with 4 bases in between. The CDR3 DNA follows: TGTGCCAGCAGCTTAACGCCCTACGAGCAGTACTTC. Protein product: CASSLTPYEQYF. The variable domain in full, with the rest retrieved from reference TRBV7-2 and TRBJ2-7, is GAGVSQSPSNKVTEKGKDVELRCDPISGHTALYWYRQSLGQGLEFLIYFQGNSAPDKSGLPSDRFSAERTGGSVSTLTIQRTQQEDSAVYLCASSLTPYEQYFGPGTRLTVT.

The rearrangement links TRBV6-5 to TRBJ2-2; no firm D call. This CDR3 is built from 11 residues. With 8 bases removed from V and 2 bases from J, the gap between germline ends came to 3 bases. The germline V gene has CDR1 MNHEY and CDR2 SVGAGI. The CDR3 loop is CASYNTGELFF. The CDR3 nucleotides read TGTGCCAGCTATAACACCGGGGAGCTGTTTTTT.

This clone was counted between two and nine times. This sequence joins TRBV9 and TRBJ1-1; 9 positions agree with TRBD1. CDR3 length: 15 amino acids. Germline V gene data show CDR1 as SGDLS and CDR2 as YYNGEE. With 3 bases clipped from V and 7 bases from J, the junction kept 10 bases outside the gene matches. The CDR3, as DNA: TGTGCCAGCAGCGCGACAACCGGGACAGGGCATGAAGCTTTCTTT. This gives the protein CASSATTGTGHEAFF. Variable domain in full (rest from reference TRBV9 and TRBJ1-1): DSGVTQTPKHLITATGQRVTLRCSPRSGDLSVYWYQQSLDQGLQFLIQYYNGEERAKGNILERFSAQQFPDLHSELNLSSLELGDSALYFCASSATTGTGHEAFFGQGTRLTVV.

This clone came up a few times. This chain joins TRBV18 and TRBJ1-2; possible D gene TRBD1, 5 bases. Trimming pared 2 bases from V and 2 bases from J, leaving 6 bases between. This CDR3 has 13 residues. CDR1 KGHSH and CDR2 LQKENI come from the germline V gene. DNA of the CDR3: TGTGCCAGCTCACCAACAGGAAACTATGGCTACACCTTC. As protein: CASSPTGNYGYTF. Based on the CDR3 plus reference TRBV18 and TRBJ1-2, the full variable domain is NAGVMQNPRHLVRRRGQEARLRCSPMKGHSHVYWYRQLPEEGLKFMVYLQKENIIDESGMPKERFSAEFPKEGPSILRIQQVVRGDSAAYFCASSPTGNYGYTFGSGTRLTVV.

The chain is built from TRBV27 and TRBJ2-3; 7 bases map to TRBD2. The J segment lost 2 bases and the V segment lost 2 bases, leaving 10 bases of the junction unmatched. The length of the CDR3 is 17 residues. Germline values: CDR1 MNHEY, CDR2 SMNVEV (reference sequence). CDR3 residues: CASSLGVGEGHTDTQYF. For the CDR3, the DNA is TGTGCCAGCAGTTTAGGGGTTGGGGAGGGCCACACAGATACGCAGTATTTT.

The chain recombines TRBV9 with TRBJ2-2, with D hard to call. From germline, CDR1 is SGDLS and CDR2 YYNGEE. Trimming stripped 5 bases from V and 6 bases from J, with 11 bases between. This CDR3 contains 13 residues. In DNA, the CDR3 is TGTGCCAGCAGTGATCGCCAGGCCGGGGAGCTGTTTTTT. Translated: CASSDRQAGELFF. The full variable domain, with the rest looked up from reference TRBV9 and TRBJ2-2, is DSGVTQTPKHLITATGQRVTLRCSPRSGDLSVYWYQQSLDQGLQFLIQYYNGEERAKGNILERFSAQQFPDLHSELNLSSLELGDSALYFCASSDRQAGELFFGEGSRLTVL.

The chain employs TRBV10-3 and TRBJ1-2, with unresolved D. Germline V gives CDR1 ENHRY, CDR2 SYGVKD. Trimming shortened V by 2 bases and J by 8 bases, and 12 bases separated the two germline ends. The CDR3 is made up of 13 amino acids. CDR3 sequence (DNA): TGTGCCATCAGTGAGAATGTGGGGTTCGGCTACACCTTC. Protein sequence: CAISENVGFGYTF.

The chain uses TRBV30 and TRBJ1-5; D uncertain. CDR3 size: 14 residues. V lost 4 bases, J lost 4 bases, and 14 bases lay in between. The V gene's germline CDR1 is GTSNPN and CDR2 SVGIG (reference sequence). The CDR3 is CAWTSGIGNQPQHF. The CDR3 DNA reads TGTGCCTGGACCTCGGGGATCGGGAATCAGCCCCAGCATTTT.

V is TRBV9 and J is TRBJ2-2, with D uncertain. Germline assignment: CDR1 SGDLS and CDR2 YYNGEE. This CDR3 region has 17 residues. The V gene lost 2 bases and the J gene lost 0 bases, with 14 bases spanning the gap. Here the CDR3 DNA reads TGTGCCAGCAGCGTGTCCGTAGATTACGCGAACACCGGGGAGCTGTTTTTT. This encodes CASSVSVDYANTGELFF.